This T cell receptor (beta chain) was identified in a study of shared clonotypes between healthy human individuals. General study findings and limits: Donor scarcity curtailed the genetic and exposure-history diversity represented herein.

Concerning this clone: Its target is unknown.

The trim removed 5 bases at V and 7 bases at J, leaving 17 bases unmatched. The CDR3 is 18 residues long. CDR1 is MDHEN, CDR2 SYDVKM, per germline. A deep-level run was used for the assay. Around 30,000 T cell genomes (around 310 ng DNA) went into each PBMC replicate. TCRdb's copy holds only in-frame clones and misses some; the assay was immunoSEQ multiplex PCR. The sample records hundreds of thousands of clones, roughly four fifths being singletons. The chain couples TRBV28 to TRBJ2-1; the match to TRBD1 covers 10 bases. Sequencing was done on a sample of PBMCs. The TCR sequence derives from a woman aged 40-49 years in good health. Some clones in this sample may be carry-over from other donors' samples. CDR3: CASSRDRGKVAKGNEQFF. As DNA, the CDR3 is TGTGCCAGCAGTAGGGACAGGGGAAAAGTCGCTAAGGGGAATGAGCAGTTCTTC.